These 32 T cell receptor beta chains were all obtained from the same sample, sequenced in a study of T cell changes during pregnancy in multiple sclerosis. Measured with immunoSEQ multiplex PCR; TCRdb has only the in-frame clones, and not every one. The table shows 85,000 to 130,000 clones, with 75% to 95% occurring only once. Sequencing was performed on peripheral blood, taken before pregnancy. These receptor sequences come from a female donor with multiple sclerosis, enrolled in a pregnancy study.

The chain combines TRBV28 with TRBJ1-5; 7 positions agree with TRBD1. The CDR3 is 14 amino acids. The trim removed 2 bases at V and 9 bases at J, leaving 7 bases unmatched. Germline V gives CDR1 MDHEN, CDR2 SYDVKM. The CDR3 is CASSLVSGGGPQHF. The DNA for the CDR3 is TGTGCCAGCAGTTTAGTATCAGGGGGTGGGCCCCAGCATTTT.

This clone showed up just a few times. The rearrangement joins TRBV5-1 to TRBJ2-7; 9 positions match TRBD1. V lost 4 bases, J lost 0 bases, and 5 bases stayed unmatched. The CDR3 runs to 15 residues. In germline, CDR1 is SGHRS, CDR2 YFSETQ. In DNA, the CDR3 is TGCGCCAGCAGCGTGGGACAGGGCCTCTCCTACGAGCAGTACTTC. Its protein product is CASSVGQGLSYEQYF.

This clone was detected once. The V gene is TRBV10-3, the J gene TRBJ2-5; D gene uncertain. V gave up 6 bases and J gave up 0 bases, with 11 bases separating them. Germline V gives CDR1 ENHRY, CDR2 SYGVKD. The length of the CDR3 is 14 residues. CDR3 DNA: TGTGCCATCAGCCGAACAGAGTACCAAGAGACCCAGTACTTC. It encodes CAISRTEYQETQYF.

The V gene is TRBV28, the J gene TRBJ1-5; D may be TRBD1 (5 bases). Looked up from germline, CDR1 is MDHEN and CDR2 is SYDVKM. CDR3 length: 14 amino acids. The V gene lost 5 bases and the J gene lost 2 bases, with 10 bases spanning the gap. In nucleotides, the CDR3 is TGTGCCAGCAGTGGGGGGATCGGCAATCAGCCCCAGCATTTT. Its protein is CASSGGIGNQPQHF.

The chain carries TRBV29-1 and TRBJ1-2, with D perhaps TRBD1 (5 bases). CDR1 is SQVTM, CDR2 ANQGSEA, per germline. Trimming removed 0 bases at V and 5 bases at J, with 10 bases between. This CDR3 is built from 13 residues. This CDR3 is CSVEDLQGYGYTF. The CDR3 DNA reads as TGCAGCGTTGAAGATCTCCAGGGATATGGCTACACCTTC. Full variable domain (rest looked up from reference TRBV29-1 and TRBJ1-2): SAVISQKPSRDICQRGTSLTIQCQVDSQVTMMFWYRQQPGQSLTLIATANQGSEATYESGFVIDKFPISRPNLTFSTLTVSNMSPEDSSIYLCSVEDLQGYGYTFGSGTRLTVV.

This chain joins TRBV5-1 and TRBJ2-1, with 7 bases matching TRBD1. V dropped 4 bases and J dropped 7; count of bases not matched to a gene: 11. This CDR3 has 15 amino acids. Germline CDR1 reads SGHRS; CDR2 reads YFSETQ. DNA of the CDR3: TGCGCCAGCAGCCTGGACAGGTTAATTGGAAATGAGCAGTTCTTC. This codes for CASSLDRLIGNEQFF.

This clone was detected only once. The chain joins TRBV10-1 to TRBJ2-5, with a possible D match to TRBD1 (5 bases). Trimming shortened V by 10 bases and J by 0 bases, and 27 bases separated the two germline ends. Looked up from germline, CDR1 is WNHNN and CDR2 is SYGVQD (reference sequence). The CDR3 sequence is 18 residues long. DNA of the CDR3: TGCGCCACTGATGACAGACCTCGGCCTACACTTTACCAAGAGACCCAGTACTTC. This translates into CATDDRPRPTLYQETQYF.

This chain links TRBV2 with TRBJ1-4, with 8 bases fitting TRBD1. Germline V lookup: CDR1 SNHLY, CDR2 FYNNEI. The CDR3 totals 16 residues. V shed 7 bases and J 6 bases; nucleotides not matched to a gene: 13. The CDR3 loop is CASKEIRGQGHEKLFF. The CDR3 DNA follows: TGTGCCAGCAAGGAGATAAGAGGACAGGGCCATGAAAAACTGTTTTTT.

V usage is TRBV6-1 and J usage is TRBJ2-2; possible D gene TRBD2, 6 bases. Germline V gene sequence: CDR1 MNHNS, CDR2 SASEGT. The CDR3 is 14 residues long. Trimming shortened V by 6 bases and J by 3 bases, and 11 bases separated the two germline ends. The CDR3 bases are TGTGCCAGCAGGCCGGGACTCTACACCGGGGAGCTGTTTTTT. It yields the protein CASRPGLYTGELFF.

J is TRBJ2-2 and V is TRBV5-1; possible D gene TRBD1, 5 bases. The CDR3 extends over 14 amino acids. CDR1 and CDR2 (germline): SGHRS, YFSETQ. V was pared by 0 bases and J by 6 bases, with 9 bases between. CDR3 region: CASSLAGPAGELFF. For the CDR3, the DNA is TGCGCCAGCAGCTTGGCAGGGCCCGCCGGGGAGCTGTTTTTT.

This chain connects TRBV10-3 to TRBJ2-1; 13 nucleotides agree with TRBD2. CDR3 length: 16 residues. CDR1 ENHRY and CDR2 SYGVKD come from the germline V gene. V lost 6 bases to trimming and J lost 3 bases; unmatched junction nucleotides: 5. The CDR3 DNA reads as TGTGCCATCAGGGGGACTAGCGGGATGGACTACAATGAGCAGTTCTTC. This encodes CAIRGTSGMDYNEQFF.

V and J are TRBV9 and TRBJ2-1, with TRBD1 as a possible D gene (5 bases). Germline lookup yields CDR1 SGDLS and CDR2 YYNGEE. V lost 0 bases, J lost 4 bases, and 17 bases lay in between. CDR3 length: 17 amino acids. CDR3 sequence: CASSVASGLGEYNEQFF. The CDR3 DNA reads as TGTGCCAGCAGCGTAGCATCTGGGCTAGGGGAATACAATGAGCAGTTCTTC.

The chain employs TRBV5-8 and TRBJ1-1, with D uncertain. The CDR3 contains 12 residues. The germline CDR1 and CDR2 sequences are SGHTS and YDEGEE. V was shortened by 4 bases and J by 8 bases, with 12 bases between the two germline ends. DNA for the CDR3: TGTGCCAGCAGCCTGCGAACCCCCGAAGCTTTCTTT. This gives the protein CASSLRTPEAFF.

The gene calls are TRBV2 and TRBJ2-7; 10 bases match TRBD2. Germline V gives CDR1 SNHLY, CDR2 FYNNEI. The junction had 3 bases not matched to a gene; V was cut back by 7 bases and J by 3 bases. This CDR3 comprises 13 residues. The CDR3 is CASKRGGIYEQYF. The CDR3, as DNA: TGTGCCAGCAAGCGGGGGGGAATCTACGAGCAGTACTTC. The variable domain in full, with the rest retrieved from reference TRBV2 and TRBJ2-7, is EPEVTQTPSHQVTQMGQEVILRCVPISNHLYFYWYRQILGQKVEFLVSFYNNEISEKSEIFDDQFSVERPDGSNFTLKIRSTKLEDSAMYFCASKRGGIYEQYFGPGTRLTVT.

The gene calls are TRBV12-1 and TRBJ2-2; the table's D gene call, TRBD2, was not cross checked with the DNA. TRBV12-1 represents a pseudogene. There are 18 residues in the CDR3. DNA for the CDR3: TGTGCCAGCAGCTTCGGTACTAGCGGGGGGAAGTACACCGGGGAGCTGTTTTTT. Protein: CASSFGTSGGKYTGELFF.

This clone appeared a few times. The chain's CDR3 is CASSVGGRVEEGGYTF. The DNA for the CDR3 is TGTGCCAGCAGCGTAGGGGGCAGGGTAGAGGAAGGTGGCTACACCTTC. The V gene is TRBV9, the J gene TRBJ1-2; maybe TRBD1 (5 bases). Trimming pared 0 bases from V and 7 bases from J, leaving 19 bases between. The CDR3 spans 16 residues. Per the germline V gene, CDR1 is SGDLS and CDR2 is YYNGEE.

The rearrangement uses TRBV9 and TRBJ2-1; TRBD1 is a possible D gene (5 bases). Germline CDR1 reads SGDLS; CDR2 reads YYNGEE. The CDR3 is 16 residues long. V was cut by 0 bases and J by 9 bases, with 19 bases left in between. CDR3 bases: TGTGCCAGCAGCGTAGTGATACAGGCCGGTGACGGTGAGCAGTTCTTC. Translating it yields CASSVVIQAGDGEQFF.

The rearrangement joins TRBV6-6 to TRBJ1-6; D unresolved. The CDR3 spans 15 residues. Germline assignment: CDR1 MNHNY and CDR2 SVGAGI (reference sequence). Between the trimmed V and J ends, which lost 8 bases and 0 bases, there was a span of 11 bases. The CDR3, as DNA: TGTGCCAGCCATACCGCTAGCTCCTATAATTCACCCCTCCACTTT. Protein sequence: CASHTASSYNSPLHF.

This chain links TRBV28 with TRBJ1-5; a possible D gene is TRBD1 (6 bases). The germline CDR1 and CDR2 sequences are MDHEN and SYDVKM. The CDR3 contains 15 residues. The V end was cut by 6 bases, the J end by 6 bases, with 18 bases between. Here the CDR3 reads CASRDTWDIVQPQHF. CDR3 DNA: TGTGCCAGCAGGGATACCTGGGACATCGTTCAGCCCCAGCATTTT.

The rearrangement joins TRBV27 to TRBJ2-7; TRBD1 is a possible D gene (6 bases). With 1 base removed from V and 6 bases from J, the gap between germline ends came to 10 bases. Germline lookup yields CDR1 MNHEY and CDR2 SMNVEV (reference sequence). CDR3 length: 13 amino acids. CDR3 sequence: CASSLLGAGEQYF. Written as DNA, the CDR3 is TGTGCCAGCAGTTTATTGGGGGCCGGCGAGCAGTACTTC.

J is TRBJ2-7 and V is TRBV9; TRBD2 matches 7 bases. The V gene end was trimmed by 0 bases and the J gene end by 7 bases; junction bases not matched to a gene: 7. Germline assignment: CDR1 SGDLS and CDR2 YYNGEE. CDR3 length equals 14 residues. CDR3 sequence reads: CASSVGGGSGEQYF. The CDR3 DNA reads TGTGCCAGCAGCGTAGGCGGCGGGAGTGGTGAGCAGTACTTC. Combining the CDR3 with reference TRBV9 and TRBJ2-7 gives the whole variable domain DSGVTQTPKHLITATGQRVTLRCSPRSGDLSVYWYQQSLDQGLQFLIQYYNGEERAKGNILERFSAQQFPDLHSELNLSSLELGDSALYFCASSVGGGSGEQYFGPGTRLTVT.

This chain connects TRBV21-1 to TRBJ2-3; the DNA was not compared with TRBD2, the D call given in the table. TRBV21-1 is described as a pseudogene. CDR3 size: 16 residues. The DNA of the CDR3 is TGTGCCAGCAGCAAAGCGCTGGTAACGGGGTCAGATACGCAGTATTTT. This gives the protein CASSKALVTGSDTQYF.

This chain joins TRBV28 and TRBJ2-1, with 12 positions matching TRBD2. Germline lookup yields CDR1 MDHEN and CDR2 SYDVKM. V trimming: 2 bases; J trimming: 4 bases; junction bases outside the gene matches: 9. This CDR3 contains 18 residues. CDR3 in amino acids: CASSLKPRLAGEYNEQFF. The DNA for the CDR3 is TGTGCCAGCAGTTTAAAGCCTCGACTAGCGGGAGAGTACAATGAGCAGTTCTTC.

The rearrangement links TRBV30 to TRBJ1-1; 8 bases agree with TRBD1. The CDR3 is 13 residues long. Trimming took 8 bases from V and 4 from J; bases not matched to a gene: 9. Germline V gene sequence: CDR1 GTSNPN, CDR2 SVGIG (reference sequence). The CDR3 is CAGRTGRSTEAFF. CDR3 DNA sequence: TGTGCCGGCCGGACAGGGAGATCCACTGAAGCTTTCTTT.

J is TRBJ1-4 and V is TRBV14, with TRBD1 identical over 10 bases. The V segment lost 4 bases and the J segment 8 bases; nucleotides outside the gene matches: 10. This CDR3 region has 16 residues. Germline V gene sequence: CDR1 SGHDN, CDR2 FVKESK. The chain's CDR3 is CASSRLTGTGVEKLFF. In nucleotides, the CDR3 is TGTGCCAGCAGCCGATTAACCGGGACAGGGGTCGAAAAACTGTTTTTT.

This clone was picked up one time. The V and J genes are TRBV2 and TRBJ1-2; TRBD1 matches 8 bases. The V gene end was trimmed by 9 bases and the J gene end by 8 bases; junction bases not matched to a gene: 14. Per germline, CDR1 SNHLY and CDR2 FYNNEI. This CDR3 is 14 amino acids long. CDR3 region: CARSSPGQGYGYTF. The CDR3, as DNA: TGTGCCAGGTCCTCGCCTGGACAGGGATACGGCTACACCTTC.

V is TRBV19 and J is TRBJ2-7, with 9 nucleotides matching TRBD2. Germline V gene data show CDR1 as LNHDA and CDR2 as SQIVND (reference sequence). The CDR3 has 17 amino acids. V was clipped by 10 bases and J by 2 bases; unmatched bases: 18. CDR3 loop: CATQVGISGSSTYEQYF. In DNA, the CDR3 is TGTGCCACCCAAGTTGGGATTAGCGGGAGCTCTACCTACGAGCAGTACTTC.

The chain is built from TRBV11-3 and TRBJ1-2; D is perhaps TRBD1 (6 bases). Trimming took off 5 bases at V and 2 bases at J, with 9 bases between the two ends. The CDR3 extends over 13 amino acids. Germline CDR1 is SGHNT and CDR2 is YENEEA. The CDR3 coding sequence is TGTGCCAGCAGCCCAGGACAGAACTATGGCTACACCTTC. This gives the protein CASSPGQNYGYTF. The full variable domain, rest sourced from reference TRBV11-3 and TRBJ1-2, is EAGVVQSPRYKIIEKKQPVAFWCNPISGHNTLYWYLQNLGQGPELLIRYENEEAVDDSQLPKDRFSAERLKGVDSTLKIQPAELGDSAVYLCASSPGQNYGYTFGSGTRLTVV.

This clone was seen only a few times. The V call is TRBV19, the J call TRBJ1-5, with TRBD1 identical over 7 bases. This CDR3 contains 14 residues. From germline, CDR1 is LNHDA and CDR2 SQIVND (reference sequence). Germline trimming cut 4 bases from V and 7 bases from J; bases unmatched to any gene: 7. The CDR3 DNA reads TGTGCCAGTAGTAAACAGGGGCTAGGGCAGCCCCAGCATTTT. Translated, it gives CASSKQGLGQPQHF.

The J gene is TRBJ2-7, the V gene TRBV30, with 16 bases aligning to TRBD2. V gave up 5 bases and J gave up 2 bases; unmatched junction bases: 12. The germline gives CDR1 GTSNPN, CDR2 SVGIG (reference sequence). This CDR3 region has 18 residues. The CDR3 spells CAWGKPGLAGGWTYEQYF. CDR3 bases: TGTGCCTGGGGTAAACCGGGACTAGCGGGAGGGTGGACCTACGAGCAGTACTTC.

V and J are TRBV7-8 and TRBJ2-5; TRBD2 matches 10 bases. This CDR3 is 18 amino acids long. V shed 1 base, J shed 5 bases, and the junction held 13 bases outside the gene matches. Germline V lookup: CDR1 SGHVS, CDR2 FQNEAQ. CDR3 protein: CASSLGMSGGAIFETQYF. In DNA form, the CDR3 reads TGTGCCAGCAGCTTAGGGATGAGCGGGGGGGCCATTTTTGAGACCCAGTACTTC.

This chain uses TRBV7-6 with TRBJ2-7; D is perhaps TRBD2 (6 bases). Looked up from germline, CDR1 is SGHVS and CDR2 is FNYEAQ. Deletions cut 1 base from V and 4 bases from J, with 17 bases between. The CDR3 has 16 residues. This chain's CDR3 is CASSLDGPGARYEQYF. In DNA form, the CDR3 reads TGTGCCAGCAGCTTAGATGGGCCGGGAGCTAGGTACGAGCAGTACTTC.